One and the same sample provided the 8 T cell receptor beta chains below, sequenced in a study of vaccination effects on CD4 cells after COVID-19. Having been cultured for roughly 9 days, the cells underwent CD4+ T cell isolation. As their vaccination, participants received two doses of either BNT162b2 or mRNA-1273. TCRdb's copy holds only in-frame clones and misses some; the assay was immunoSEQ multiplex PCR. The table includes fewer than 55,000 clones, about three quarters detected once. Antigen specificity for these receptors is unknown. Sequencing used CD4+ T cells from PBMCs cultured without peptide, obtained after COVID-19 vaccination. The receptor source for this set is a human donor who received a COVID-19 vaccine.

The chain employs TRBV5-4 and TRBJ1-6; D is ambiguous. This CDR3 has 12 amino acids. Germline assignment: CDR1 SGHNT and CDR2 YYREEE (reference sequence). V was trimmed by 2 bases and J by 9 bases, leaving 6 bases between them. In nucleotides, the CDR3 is TGTGCCAGCAGCTTCGACGTTTCACCCCTCCACTTT. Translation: CASSFDVSPLHF.

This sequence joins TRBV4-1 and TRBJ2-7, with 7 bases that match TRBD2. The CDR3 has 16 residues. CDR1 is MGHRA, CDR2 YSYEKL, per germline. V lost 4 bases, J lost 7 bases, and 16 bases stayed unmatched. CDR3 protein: CASSRGGLAAPWEQYF. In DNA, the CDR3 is TGCGCCAGCAGCCGGGGGGGTCTAGCGGCGCCTTGGGAGCAGTACTTC.

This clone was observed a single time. The CDR3 here is CASRKDRVEQYF. CDR3 nucleotides: TGTGCCAGCAGAAAAGACAGGGTCGAGCAGTACTTC. The chain is built from TRBV5-6 and TRBJ2-7; TRBD1 aligns across 7 bases. Trimming cost V 5 bases and J 6 bases; bases outside gene matches: 5. The CDR3 covers 12 residues. Germline CDR1 SGHDT, CDR2 YYEEEE.

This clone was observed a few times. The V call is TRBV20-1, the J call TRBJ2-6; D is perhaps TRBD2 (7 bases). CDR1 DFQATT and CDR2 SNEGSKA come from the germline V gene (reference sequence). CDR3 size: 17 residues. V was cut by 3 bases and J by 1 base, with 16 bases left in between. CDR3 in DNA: TGCAGTGCTAGTAGGGGGGGCTTCGGGTCTGGGGCCAACGTCCTGACTTTC. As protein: CSASRGGFGSGANVLTF.

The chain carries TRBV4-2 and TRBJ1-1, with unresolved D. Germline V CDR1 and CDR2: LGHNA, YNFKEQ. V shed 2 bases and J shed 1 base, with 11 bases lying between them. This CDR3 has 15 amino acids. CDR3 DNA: TGTGCCAGCAGCCAACTACAGATCGCGAACACTGAAGCTTTCTTT. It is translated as CASSQLQIANTEAFF.

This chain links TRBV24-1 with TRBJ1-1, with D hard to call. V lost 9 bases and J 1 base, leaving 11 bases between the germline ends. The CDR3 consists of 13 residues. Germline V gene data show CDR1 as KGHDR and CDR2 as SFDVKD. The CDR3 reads CATSGTGNTEAFF. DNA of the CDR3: TGTGCCACCTCCGGTACGGGGAACACTGAAGCTTTCTTT.

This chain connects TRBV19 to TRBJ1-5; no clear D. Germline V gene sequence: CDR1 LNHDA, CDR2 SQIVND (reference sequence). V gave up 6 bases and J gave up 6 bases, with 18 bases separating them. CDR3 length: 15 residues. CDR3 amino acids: CASRPVGRVGQPQHF. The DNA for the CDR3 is TGTGCCAGTAGGCCGGTCGGAAGAGTCGGTCAGCCCCAGCATTTT. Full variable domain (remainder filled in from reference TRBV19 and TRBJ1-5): DGGITQSPKYLFRKEGQNVTLSCEQNLNHDAMYWYRQDPGQGLRLIYYSQIVNDFQKGDIAEGYSVSREKKESFPLTVTSAQKNPTAFYLCASRPVGRVGQPQHFGDGTRLSIL.

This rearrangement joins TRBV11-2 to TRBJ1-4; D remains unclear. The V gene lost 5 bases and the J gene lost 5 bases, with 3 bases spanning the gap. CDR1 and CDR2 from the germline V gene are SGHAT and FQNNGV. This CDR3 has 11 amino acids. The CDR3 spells CASSQNEKLFF. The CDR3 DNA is TGTGCCAGCAGCCAGAATGAAAAACTGTTTTTT.